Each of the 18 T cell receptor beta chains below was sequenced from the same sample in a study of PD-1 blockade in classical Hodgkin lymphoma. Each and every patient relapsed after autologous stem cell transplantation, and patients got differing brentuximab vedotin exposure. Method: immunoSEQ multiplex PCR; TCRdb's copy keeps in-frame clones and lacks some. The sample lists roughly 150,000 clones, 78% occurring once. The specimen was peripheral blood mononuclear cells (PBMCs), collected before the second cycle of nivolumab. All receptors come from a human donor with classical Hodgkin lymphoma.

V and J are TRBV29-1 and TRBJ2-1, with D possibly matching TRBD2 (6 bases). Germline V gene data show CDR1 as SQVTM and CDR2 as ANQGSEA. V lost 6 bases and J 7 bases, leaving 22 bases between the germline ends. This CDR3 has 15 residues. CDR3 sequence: CSVTPGLKNPNEQFF. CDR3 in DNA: TGCAGCGTCACCCCGGGACTCAAGAACCCTAATGAGCAGTTCTTC.

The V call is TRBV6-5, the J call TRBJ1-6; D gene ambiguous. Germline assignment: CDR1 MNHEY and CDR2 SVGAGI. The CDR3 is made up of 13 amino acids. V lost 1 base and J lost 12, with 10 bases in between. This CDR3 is CASSYYGSGPLHF. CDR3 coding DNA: TGTGCCAGCAGTTACTACGGCTCAGGACCCCTCCACTTT.

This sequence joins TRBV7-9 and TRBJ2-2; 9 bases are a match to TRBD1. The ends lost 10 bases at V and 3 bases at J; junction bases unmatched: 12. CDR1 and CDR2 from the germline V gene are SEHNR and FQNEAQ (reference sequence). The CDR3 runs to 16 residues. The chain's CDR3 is CATGAPGQGYTGELFF. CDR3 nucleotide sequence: TGTGCCACCGGCGCCCCGGGACAGGGCTACACCGGGGAGCTGTTTTTT.

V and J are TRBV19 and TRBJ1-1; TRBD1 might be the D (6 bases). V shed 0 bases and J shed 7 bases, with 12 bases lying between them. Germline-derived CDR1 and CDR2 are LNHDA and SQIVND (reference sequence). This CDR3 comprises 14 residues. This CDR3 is CASSIDQEDSEAFF. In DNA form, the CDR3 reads TGTGCCAGTAGTATAGATCAAGAGGACAGTGAAGCTTTCTTT.

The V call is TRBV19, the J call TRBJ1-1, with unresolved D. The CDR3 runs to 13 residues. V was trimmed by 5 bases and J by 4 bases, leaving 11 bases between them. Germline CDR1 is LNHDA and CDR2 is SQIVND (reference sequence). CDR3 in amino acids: CASSPRMATEAFF. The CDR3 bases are TGTGCCAGTAGTCCGCGGATGGCCACTGAAGCTTTCTTT. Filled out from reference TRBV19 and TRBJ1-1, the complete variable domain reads DGGITQSPKYLFRKEGQNVTLSCEQNLNHDAMYWYRQDPGQGLRLIYYSQIVNDFQKGDIAEGYSVSREKKESFPLTVTSAQKNPTAFYLCASSPRMATEAFFGQGTRLTVV.

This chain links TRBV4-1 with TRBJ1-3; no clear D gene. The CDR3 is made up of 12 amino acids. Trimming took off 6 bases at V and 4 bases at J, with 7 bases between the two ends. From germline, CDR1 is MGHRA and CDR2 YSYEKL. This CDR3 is CASRGFGNTIYF. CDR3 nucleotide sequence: TGCGCCAGCAGAGGGTTCGGAAACACCATATATTTT.

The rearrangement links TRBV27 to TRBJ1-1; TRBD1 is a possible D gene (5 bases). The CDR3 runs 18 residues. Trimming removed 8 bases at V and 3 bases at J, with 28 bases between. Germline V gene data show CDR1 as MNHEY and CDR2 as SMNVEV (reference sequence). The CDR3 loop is CASRPWLGGSGEYTEAFF. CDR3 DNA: TGTGCCAGCCGTCCCTGGCTGGGGGGATCAGGTGAATACACTGAAGCTTTCTTT.

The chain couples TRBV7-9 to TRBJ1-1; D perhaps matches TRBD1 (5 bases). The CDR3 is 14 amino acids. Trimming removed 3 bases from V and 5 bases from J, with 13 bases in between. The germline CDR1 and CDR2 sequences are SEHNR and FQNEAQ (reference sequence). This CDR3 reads CASSFLAGGTEAFF. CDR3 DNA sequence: TGTGCCAGCAGCTTCTTAGCGGGGGGAACTGAAGCTTTCTTT.

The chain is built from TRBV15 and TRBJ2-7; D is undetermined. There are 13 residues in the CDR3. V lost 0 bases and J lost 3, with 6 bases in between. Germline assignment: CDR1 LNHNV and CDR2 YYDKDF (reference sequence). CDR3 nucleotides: TGTGCCACCAGCAGAGAGTCCTTCTACGAGCAGTACTTC. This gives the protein CATSRESFYEQYF.

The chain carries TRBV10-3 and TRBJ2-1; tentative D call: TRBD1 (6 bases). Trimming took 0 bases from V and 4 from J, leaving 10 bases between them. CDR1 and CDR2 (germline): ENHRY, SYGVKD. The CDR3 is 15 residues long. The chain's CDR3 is CAISESQGSYNEQFF. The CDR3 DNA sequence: TGTGCCATCAGTGAGTCTCAGGGGAGTTACAATGAGCAGTTCTTC.

CDR3 region: CASSNRNYGYTF. CDR3 bases: TGTGCCAGCAGTAACAGGAACTATGGCTACACCTTC. The chain employs TRBV28 and TRBJ1-2; tentatively, D is TRBD1 (5 bases). The CDR3 is 12 amino acids. Trimming left V 5 bases short and J 2 bases short, with 6 bases between. CDR1 MDHEN and CDR2 SYDVKM come from the germline V gene.

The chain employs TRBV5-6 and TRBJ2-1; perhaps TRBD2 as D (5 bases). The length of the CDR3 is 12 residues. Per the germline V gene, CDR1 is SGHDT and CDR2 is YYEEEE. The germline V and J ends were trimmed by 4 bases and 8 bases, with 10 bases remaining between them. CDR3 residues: CASSSGGDEQFF. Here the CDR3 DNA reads TGTGCCAGCAGCAGCGGTGGGGATGAGCAGTTCTTC. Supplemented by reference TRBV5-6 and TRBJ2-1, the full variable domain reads DAGVTQSPTHLIKTRGQQVTLRCSPKSGHDTVSWYQQALGQGPQFIFQYYEEEERQRGNFPDRFSGHQFPNYSSELNVNALLLGDSALYLCASSSGGDEQFFGPGTRLTVL.

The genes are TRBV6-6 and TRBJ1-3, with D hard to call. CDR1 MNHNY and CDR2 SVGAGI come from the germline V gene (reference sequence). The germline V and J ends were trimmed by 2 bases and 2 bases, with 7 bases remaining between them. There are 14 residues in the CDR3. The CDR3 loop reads CASSYRPTGNTIYF. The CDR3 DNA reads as TGTGCCAGCAGTTACCGTCCGACTGGAAACACCATATATTTT.

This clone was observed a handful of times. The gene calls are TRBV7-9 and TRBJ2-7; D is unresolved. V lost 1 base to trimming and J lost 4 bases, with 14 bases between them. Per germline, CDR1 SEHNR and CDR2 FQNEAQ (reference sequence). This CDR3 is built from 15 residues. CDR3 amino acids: CASSLEGGFLYEQYF. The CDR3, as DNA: TGTGCCAGCAGCTTAGAGGGCGGCTTCCTATACGAGCAGTACTTC.

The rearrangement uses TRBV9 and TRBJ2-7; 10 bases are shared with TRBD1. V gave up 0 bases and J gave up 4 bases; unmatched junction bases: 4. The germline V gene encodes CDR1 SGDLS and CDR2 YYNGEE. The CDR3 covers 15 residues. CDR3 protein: CASSVGQGALYEQYF. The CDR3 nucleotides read TGTGCCAGCAGCGTAGGACAGGGGGCACTATACGAGCAGTACTTC.

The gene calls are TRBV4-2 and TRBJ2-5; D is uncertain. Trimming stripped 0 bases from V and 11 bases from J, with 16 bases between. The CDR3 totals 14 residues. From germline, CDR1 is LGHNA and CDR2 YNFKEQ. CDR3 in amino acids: CASSQDGSGLEQYF. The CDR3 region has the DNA TGTGCCAGCAGCCAAGACGGATCTGGGCTAGAGCAGTACTTC.

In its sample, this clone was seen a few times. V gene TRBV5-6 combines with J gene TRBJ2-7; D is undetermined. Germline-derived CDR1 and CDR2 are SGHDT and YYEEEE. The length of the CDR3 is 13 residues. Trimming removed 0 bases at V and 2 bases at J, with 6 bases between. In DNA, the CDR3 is TGTGCCAGCAGCTTGGTTCGAGCCTACGAGCAGTACTTC. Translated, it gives CASSLVRAYEQYF.

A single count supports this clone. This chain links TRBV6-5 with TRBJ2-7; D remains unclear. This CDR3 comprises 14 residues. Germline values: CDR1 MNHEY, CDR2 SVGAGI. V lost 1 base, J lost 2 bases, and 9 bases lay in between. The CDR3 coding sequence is TGTGCCAGCAGTTACTGGGCTGGACCCTACGAGCAGTACTTC. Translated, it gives CASSYWAGPYEQYF.